The clone carrying this TCR beta chain was seen at least ten times. Time point indicated: patch test 1, 2 weeks after DPC sensitization. Treatment here: therapeutic diphenylcyclopropenone sensitization with weekly scalp DPC. These data belong to a study of human T cells and chemical hapten exposure. Germline CDR1 and CDR2: SQVTM and ANQGSEA. CDR3 size: 12 residues. With 4 bases removed from V and 4 bases from J, the gap between germline ends came to 10 bases. TCRdb independently ran MiXCR on the RACE reads; one entry per CDR3 protein. The profile shows a few hundred thousand distinct CDR3 sequences, roughly 5% of them singletons.

The V gene is TRBV29-1, the J gene TRBJ1-1, with a tentative D call TRBD1 (5 bases). The source material was whole blood, sampled in connection with sensitization to the hapten diphenylcyclopropenone (DPC). The clonotype was recovered from a woman in her 50s with alopecia areata. Some clones in this sample may be carry-over from other donors' samples. The CDR3 protein is CSVGGVGTEAFF. CDR3 DNA sequence: TGCAGCGTTGGAGGGGTAGGCACTGAAGCTTTCTTT.